Listed below are T cell receptor beta chains from one sample, sequenced in a study of long-term antiretroviral therapy in people with HIV. Here immunoSEQ multiplex PCR was the method, and the copy in TCRdb shows in-frame clones only, minus some. Of 15,000 to 20,000 clones in the sample, 90% to 95% were seen once. The sequencing used unsorted PBMCs, collected 10 to 13 years after starting antiretroviral therapy. The receptors stem from a man aged 25-45 years with HIV. The CDR3 runs from the conserved cysteine through the conserved F or W.

TRBV6-1	TRBJ2-5	CASSRGGSGAETQYF
TRBV11-2	TRBJ2-5	CASSPRQDQETQYF
TRBV28	TRBJ2-7	CASTGGYEQYF
TRBV29-1	TRBJ1-2	CSGPLDGYYGYTF
TRBV6-5	TRBJ1-2	CASTGVEQGASGYTF
TRBV5-1	TRBJ2-1	CASSLASSGGFNEQFF
TRBV6-5	TRBJ2-1	CASSPAGLNYNEQFF
TRBV5-1	TRBJ1-3	CASSTTGVGNTIYF
TRBV5-1	TRBJ2-3	CASSLVGGVSTDTQYF
TRBV27	TRBJ2-4	CASSLIRDSSGVQYF
TRBV2	TRBJ2-3	CASRRQGAESTDTQYF
TRBV18	TRBJ1-1	CASSRDRGYMNTEAFF
TRBV6-1	TRBJ1-4	CASSDPGRGEKLFF
TRBV7-8	TRBJ2-3	CASSPLESEQYF
TRBV7-8	TRBJ2-1	CASSSDRGRNEQFF
TRBV5-3	TRBJ1-5	CARSATPLPYSNQPQHF
TRBV6-5	TRBJ2-1	CASSSGGGHPYNEQFF
TRBV14	TRBJ2-4	CASSQDLAGGGKNIQYF
TRBV9	TRBJ1-4	CASYRTPNEKLFF
TRBV6-5	TRBJ1-5	CASSPSLYSNQPQHF
TRBV5-4	TRBJ2-5	CASSPGLAGGRRETQYF
TRBV7-2	TRBJ1-2	CASSLGTVYGYTF
TRBV10-1	TRBJ2-3	CASSGGGNTDTQYF
TRBV6-6	TRBJ1-5	CASSYLPQNQPQHF
TRBV27	TRBJ1-2	CASSFGTGIKGIF
TRBV13	TRBJ2-1	CASSLARAGLPYNEQFF
TRBV29-1	TRBJ2-1	CSVGAGYNEQFF
TRBV5-4	TRBJ2-5	CASRSSQGGKTQYF
TRBV6-5	TRBJ1-4	CASSYQRGEKLFF
TRBV30	TRBJ2-5	CAWSWGETQYF
TRBV19	TRBJ2-1	CATSDRTRSNEQFF
TRBV5-1	TRBJ1-2	CASSQGNGYTF
TRBV6-5	TRBJ2-5	CASSLGAGDRETQYF
TRBV6-5	TRBJ1-3	CASSFKQGSSGNTIYF
TRBV5-6	TRBJ1-1	CASSLRDIMNTEAFF
TRBV4-2	TRBJ2-7	CASSQGREGQGYEQYF
TRBV5-6	TRBJ2-2	CASSEDRGRTGELFF
TRBV15	TRBJ1-1	CATSTGGYSLNTEAFF
TRBV6-1	TRBJ1-4	CASSGTGGRRKLFF
TRBV16	TRBJ2-7	CASSQSGYSFEQYF
TRBV9	TRBJ2-7	CASSVGGGTSVYEQYF
TRBV5-4	TRBJ2-6	CASSSRVTGANVLTF
TRBV27	TRBJ2-7	CASRTGGVNEQYF
TRBV2	TRBJ2-1	CASSALYNEQFF
TRBV6-5	TRBJ2-7	CASRPGQGYEQYF
TRBV28	TRBJ2-5	CASSSTFGGDLQETQYF
TRBV19	TRBJ2-4	CASSHMTIFSKNIQYF
TRBV7-9	TRBJ2-3	CASSLAGTSGGTDTQYF
TRBV5-1	TRBJ2-3	CASEAPGTDTQYF
TRBV5-1	TRBJ2-1	CASSLERGGQFF
TRBV15	TRBJ2-3	CATSRDEGTSASTDTQYF
TRBV6-6	TRBJ1-1	CASSYETVGNTEAFF
TRBV19	TRBJ1-5	CASSVQQDPGGAQHF